The 25 T cell receptor beta chains given below trace back to one sample, sequenced in a study of T cell responses to AZD1222 COVID-19 vaccine. The method was immunoSEQ multiplex PCR; TCRdb's version includes in-frame clones alone and lacks a portion of them. The sample lists 200,000 to 250,000 clones, approximately 94% occurring once. This specimen was peripheral blood, taken on day 0 of MenACWY control vaccination. All receptors derive from an adult in good health.

The V gene is TRBV5-1, the J gene TRBJ2-7; D unclear. Germline-derived CDR1 and CDR2 are SGHRS and YFSETQ. The ends were cut back, 4 bases at V and 7 bases at J, with 12 bases in the middle. The CDR3 runs to 12 residues. The CDR3: CASSPSLGEQYF. CDR3 nucleotides: TGCGCCAGCAGCCCTTCCCTGGGGGAGCAGTACTTC.

A single count supports this clone. The V and J genes are TRBV5-6 and TRBJ2-5; 10 bases line up with TRBD2. The junction had 2 bases not matched to a gene; V was cut back by 2 bases and J by 4 bases. Germline lookup yields CDR1 SGHDT and CDR2 YYEEEE. There are 14 residues in the CDR3. CDR3 nucleotide sequence: TGTGCCAGCAGCTTCTTAGCGGGGGGAGAGACCCAGTACTTC. This translates into CASSFLAGGETQYF.

This chain connects TRBV2 to TRBJ1-1, with 9 bases lining up with TRBD1. Germline CDR1 SNHLY, CDR2 FYNNEI. Trimming cost V 5 bases and J 1 base; bases outside gene matches: 2. This CDR3 is built from 14 residues. In nucleotides, the CDR3 is TGTGCCAGCAGTCCGGGACAGGGGAACACTGAAGCTTTCTTT. Protein product: CASSPGQGNTEAFF.

The V call is TRBV6-1, the J call TRBJ1-3; no definite D call. This CDR3 is 15 amino acids long. The V end was cut by 0 bases, the J end by 0 bases, with 6 bases between. Per germline, CDR1 MNHNS and CDR2 SASEGT. CDR3 protein: CASSEAGYSGNTIYF. The CDR3 region has the DNA TGTGCCAGCAGTGAAGCGGGTTACTCTGGAAACACCATATATTTT.

The J gene is TRBJ1-6, the V gene TRBV19; no firm D call. Trimming removed 4 bases from V and 0 bases from J, with 13 bases in between. Germline V gene data show CDR1 as LNHDA and CDR2 as SQIVND (reference sequence). The CDR3 sequence is 17 residues long. The CDR3 nucleotides read TGTGCCAGTAGTAGAGGACGGTGGAGCTCCTATAATTCACCCCTCCACTTT. Amino acid sequence: CASSRGRWSSYNSPLHF.

The V and J genes are TRBV5-4 and TRBJ2-1, with 8 bases identical to TRBD2. V was clipped by 3 bases and J by 2 bases; unmatched bases: 7. The CDR3 loop spans 16 amino acids. CDR1 is SGHNT, CDR2 YYREEE, per germline (reference sequence). This CDR3 is CASSSLAGTTYNEQFF. CDR3 bases: TGTGCCAGCAGCTCCTTAGCGGGGACCACCTACAATGAGCAGTTCTTC. Looking up the rest from reference TRBV5-4 and TRBJ2-1 gives the full variable domain: ETGVTQSPTHLIKTRGQQVTLRCSSQSGHNTVSWYQQALGQGPQFIFQYYREEENGRGNFPPRFSGLQFPNYSSELNVNALELDDSALYLCASSSLAGTTYNEQFFGPGTRLTVL.

V is TRBV11-2 and J is TRBJ1-1; 12 bases match TRBD1. Germline V CDR1 and CDR2: SGHAT, FQNNGV. Losses at the gene ends were 5 bases for V and 4 bases for J; bases not matched to a gene: 17. This CDR3 region has 19 residues. CDR3 protein: CASSHPRDRGRDPFTEAFF. CDR3 in DNA: TGTGCCAGCAGCCACCCCCGGGACAGGGGGCGCGATCCGTTCACTGAAGCTTTCTTT.

The count of this clone is one. J is TRBJ1-2 and V is TRBV30; no definite D call. Germline V CDR1 and CDR2: GTSNPN, SVGIG (reference sequence). Trimming took 1 base from V and 2 from J, leaving 11 bases between them. This CDR3 is 14 amino acids long. The CDR3 spells CAWSALSINYGYTF. For the CDR3, the DNA is TGTGCCTGGAGTGCACTTTCCATCAACTATGGCTACACCTTC.

This clone came up once. This chain uses TRBV7-8 with TRBJ2-7; D is uncertain. Germline CDR1 and CDR2: SGHVS and FQNEAQ. This CDR3 has 12 residues. Trimming removed 5 bases at V and 7 bases at J, with 12 bases between. CDR3 nucleotides: TGTGCCAGCAGCCACCTGGTGGGGGAGCAGTACTTC. It translates to CASSHLVGEQYF.

This rearrangement joins TRBV14 to TRBJ1-1, with D perhaps TRBD1 (5 bases). Looked up from germline, CDR1 is SGHDN and CDR2 is FVKESK. The CDR3 totals 13 residues. Trimming left V 4 bases short and J 1 base short, with 7 bases between. CDR3 sequence (DNA): TGTGCCAGCAGCCGGACAAGGAACACTGAAGCTTTCTTT. It translates to CASSRTRNTEAFF.

V and J are TRBV6-6 and TRBJ1-4, with TRBD1 identical over 7 bases. V dropped 6 bases and J dropped 6; count of bases not matched to a gene: 25. Germline loops: CDR1 MNHNY, CDR2 SVGAGI (reference sequence). The CDR3 consists of 20 residues. CDR3 DNA: TGTGCCAGCAGCCAAGGGCGGGGGACAGAACCCAGCGTAAGACATGAAAAACTGTTTTTT. Its protein product is CASSQGRGTEPSVRHEKLFF.

CDR3 protein: CASSVDLRTGSTDTQYF. The CDR3 nucleotides are TGTGCCAGCAGCGTAGACCTTAGGACAGGGAGCACAGATACGCAGTATTTT. The genes are TRBV9 and TRBJ2-3; TRBD1 agrees at 8 bases. V was clipped by 0 bases and J by 0 bases; unmatched bases: 6. The CDR3 extends over 17 amino acids. The germline V gene encodes CDR1 SGDLS and CDR2 YYNGEE.

V usage is TRBV5-1 and J usage is TRBJ1-1; D unclear. Germline V CDR1 and CDR2: SGHRS, YFSETQ. The CDR3 is 14 amino acids. Trimming left V 1 base short and J 1 base short, with 8 bases between. The CDR3 DNA reads as TGCGCCAGCAGCTTGCAATTCGCGAACACTGAAGCTTTCTTT. Translation gives CASSLQFANTEAFF.

The genes are TRBV5-6 and TRBJ1-2; 8 bases match TRBD1. Germline V gene lookup returns CDR1 SGHDT and CDR2 YYEEEE. The length of the CDR3 is 13 residues. Losses at the gene ends were 2 bases for V and 8 bases for J; bases not matched to a gene: 5. In DNA form, the CDR3 reads TGTGCCAGCAGCTTTCAGGGGGCACACGGCTACACCTTC. As protein: CASSFQGAHGYTF.

The chain joins TRBV7-8 to TRBJ1-2; D ambiguous. The V end lost 1 base, the J end lost 4 bases, and 10 bases lay between the germline ends. The CDR3 consists of 14 residues. The germline V gene encodes CDR1 SGHVS and CDR2 FQNEAQ. The CDR3 DNA reads TGTGCCAGCAGCTTAGAGGCACATTCCTATGGCTACACCTTC. Translation gives CASSLEAHSYGYTF.

The gene calls are TRBV7-3 and TRBJ2-1, with TRBD2 matching 9 bases. V lost 5 bases, J lost 4 bases, and 12 bases stayed unmatched. The CDR3 runs to 17 residues. Germline CDR1 reads SGHTA; CDR2 reads FQGTGA. The CDR3 sequence: CASSPLTSGGRYNEQFF. Here the CDR3 DNA reads TGTGCCAGCAGCCCACTAACCAGCGGGGGGCGATACAATGAGCAGTTCTTC.

The gene calls are TRBV7-8 and TRBJ1-6, with D possibly TRBD1 on 6 matching bases. V was shortened by 2 bases and J by 5 bases, with 19 bases between the two germline ends. The CDR3 is 18 residues long. Germline V gene data show CDR1 as SGHVS and CDR2 as FQNEAQ. CDR3 DNA: TGTGCCAGCAGCTTATATGGAGGGGCCAAGGGGGATAATTCACCCCTCCACTTT. It specifies CASSLYGGAKGDNSPLHF. The whole variable domain, filled in from reference TRBV7-8 and TRBJ1-6, reads GAGVSQSPRYKVAKRGQDVALRCDPISGHVSLFWYQQALGQGPEFLTYFQNEAQLDKSGLPSDRFFAERPEGSVSTLKIQRTQQEDSAVYLCASSLYGGAKGDNSPLHFGNGTRLTVT.

The V call is TRBV12-3 or TRBV12-4, the J call TRBJ2-3; possibly TRBD2 for D (6 bases). V lost 8 bases to trimming and J lost 2 bases, with 11 bases between them. This CDR3 has 13 amino acids. This chain's CDR3 is CASLTGVTDTQYF. CDR3 sequence (DNA): TGTGCCAGCTTGACGGGGGTCACAGATACGCAGTATTTT.

The chain couples TRBV6-5 to TRBJ1-3; D possibly corresponds to TRBD1 (5 bases). Trimming pared 3 bases from V and 6 bases from J, leaving 18 bases between. The CDR3 covers 16 residues. CDR1 and CDR2 from the germline V gene are MNHEY and SVGAGI. The CDR3 loop reads CASSYSPQGEENTIYF. Written as DNA, the CDR3 is TGTGCCAGCAGTTATTCACCGCAGGGCGAAGAAAACACCATATATTTT.

This chain connects TRBV3-1 (or the pseudogene TRBV3-2) to TRBJ1-2; tentatively, D is TRBD1 (5 bases). The V end lost 4 bases, the J end lost 1 base, and 13 bases lay between the germline ends. This CDR3 is built from 15 residues. Germline CDR1 is LGHDT and CDR2 is YNNKEL (reference sequence). The CDR3 DNA reads TGTGCCAGCAGCCCCGGGGGGGTCGATAACTATGGCTACACCTTC. Its protein product is CASSPGGVDNYGYTF.

The V call is TRBV19, the J call TRBJ1-1, with a weak D call TRBD1 (6 bases). The V gene's germline CDR1 is LNHDA and CDR2 SQIVND (reference sequence). CDR3 length equals 15 residues. Trimming took 0 bases from V and 5 from J, leaving 13 bases between them. The CDR3 bases are TGTGCCAGTAGTATAGAACCGGGGGCGAGGACTGAAGCTTTCTTT. Translation: CASSIEPGARTEAFF.

The chain combines TRBV5-1 with TRBJ1-4; maybe TRBD1 (5 bases). The length of the CDR3 is 15 residues. V lost 4 bases, J lost 3 bases, and 13 bases lay in between. CDR1 is SGHRS and CDR2 is YFSETQ in the germline V gene. CDR3 in DNA: TGCGCCAGCAGCAAGCAGACAGCCTCTAATGAAAAACTGTTTTTT. Translating gives CASSKQTASNEKLFF.

This clone has a single count. This chain links TRBV15 with TRBJ2-7; D is uncertain. The CDR3 covers 13 residues. The germline CDR1 and CDR2 sequences are LNHNV and YYDKDF (reference sequence). V was pared by 0 bases and J by 2 bases, with 5 bases between. CDR3 DNA sequence: TGTGCCACCAGCAGAGATGGTCCCTACGAGCAGTACTTC. Its protein is CATSRDGPYEQYF. The complete variable domain, with remaining parts taken from reference TRBV15 and TRBJ2-7, reads DAMVIQNPRYQVTQFGKPVTLSCSQTLNHNVMYWYQQKSSQAPKLLFHYYDKDFNNEADTPDNFQSRRPNTSFCFLDIRSPGLGDTAMYLCATSRDGPYEQYFGPGTRLTVT.

The V and J genes are TRBV6-4 and TRBJ1-1; D perhaps matches TRBD1 (5 bases). CDR1 and CDR2 (germline): MRHNA, SNTAGT. Trimming cost V 0 bases and J 2 bases, with 13 bases left between them. This CDR3 has 16 residues. CDR3 bases: TGTGCCAGCAGTGACTCGGGTATGGGGACTAACACTGAAGCTTTCTTT. This codes for CASSDSGMGTNTEAFF.

This chain connects TRBV7-2 to TRBJ1-5; tentative D call: TRBD1 (5 bases). This CDR3 contains 15 residues. Trimming removed 1 base from V and 4 bases from J, with 11 bases in between. Germline V gene lookup returns CDR1 SGHTA and CDR2 FQGNSA. This CDR3 is CASSLVRQTNQPQHF. The CDR3 nucleotides read TGTGCCAGCAGCTTAGTACGACAGACTAATCAGCCCCAGCATTTT.